The following is a TCR beta chain sequence with its context. What it recognizes is unknown. The table came from immunoSEQ multiplex PCR; TCRdb's copy has only in-frame clones and leaves some out. The table lists hundreds of thousands of clones, more than 65% of them singletons. Thawed PBMCs were FACS-sorted into unstimulated CD4+CD25+CD127- regulatory T cells, CD4+CD25- non-regulatory cells, CD4 and CD8 cells. The sample comes from a study of Tregs in tolerant kidney transplant recipients. Germline V gene lookup returns CDR1 SGHVS and CDR2 FNYEAQ. The CDR3 length is 11 residues. V was trimmed by 4 bases and J by 3 bases, leaving 2 bases between them. Whole-study results and caveats: No direct test of biological reproducibility was done here.

The clonotype originates from a human donor in good health. V usage is TRBV7-6 and J usage is TRBJ2-3; unclear D gene. The sample comprised CD4+ T cells from blood. The DNA of the CDR3 is TGTGCCAGCAGCTCGACAGATACGCAGTATTTT. Its translation: CASSSTDTQYF.